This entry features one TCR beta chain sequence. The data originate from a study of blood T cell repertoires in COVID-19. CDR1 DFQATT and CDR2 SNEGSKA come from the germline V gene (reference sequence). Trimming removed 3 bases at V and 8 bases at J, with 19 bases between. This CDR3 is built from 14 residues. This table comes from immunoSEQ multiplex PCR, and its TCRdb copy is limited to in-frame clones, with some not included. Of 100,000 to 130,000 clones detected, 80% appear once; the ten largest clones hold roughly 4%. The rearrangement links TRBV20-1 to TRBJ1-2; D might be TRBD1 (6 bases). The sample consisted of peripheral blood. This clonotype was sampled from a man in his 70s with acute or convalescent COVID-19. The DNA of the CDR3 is TGCAGTGCTAGTCTCAATAACAGGGAAATGGGCTACACCTTC. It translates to CSASLNNREMGYTF.